These 16 T cell receptor beta chains originate from one sample sequenced in a study of shared clonotypes between healthy human individuals. The protocol was immunoSEQ multiplex PCR, while the TCRdb copy is restricted to in-frame clones and leaves out a portion. The sample has nearly 500,000 clones; around 78% are singletons. Sequencing was done on a sample of PBMCs. These receptors were obtained from a woman aged 40 to 55 in good health. Some clones in this sample may be carry-over from other donors' samples.

This clone was detected only a few times. V gene TRBV18 combines with J gene TRBJ1-1; TRBD1 matches at 7 bases. The CDR3 is 14 amino acids. Germline V gene sequence: CDR1 KGHSH, CDR2 LQKENI. Trimming at V came to 3 bases and at J to 4 bases, leaving 5 bases not matched to a gene. CDR3 loop: CASSPVTGLTEAFF. DNA for the CDR3: TGTGCCAGCTCACCTGTGACAGGGCTCACTGAAGCTTTCTTT.

This clone was counted between two and nine times. V is TRBV19 and J is TRBJ2-7, with D tentatively TRBD2 (6 bases). Germline lookup yields CDR1 LNHDA and CDR2 SQIVND (reference sequence). Trimming stripped 6 bases from V and 2 bases from J, with 17 bases between. There are 15 residues in the CDR3. The CDR3 region is CASRVRDWEAYEQYF. The CDR3 nucleotides are TGTGCCAGTAGGGTCCGGGACTGGGAAGCCTACGAGCAGTACTTC.

The genes are TRBV6-5 and TRBJ1-5; D perhaps matches TRBD1 (6 bases). CDR1 and CDR2 from the germline V gene are MNHEY and SVGAGI. Trimming pared 6 bases from V and 6 bases from J, leaving 15 bases between. This CDR3 spans 14 amino acids. CDR3 loop: CASSTGSGGQPQHF. CDR3 sequence (DNA): TGTGCCAGCAGCACAGGGTCCGGGGGTCAGCCCCAGCATTTT.

J is TRBJ1-1 and V is TRBV28, with 7 nucleotides matching TRBD1. CDR3 length equals 12 residues. Per the germline V gene, CDR1 is MDHEN and CDR2 is SYDVKM. Trimming took 5 bases from V and 10 from J; bases not matched to a gene: 7. Written as DNA, the CDR3 is TGTGCCAGCAGTCCACCGGGACAGCGAGCTTTCTTT. The encoded protein is CASSPPGQRAFF.

The sample holds one count of this clone. The chain recombines TRBV7-2 with TRBJ1-6; D ambiguous. The CDR3 runs 12 residues. The V gene lost 5 bases and the J gene lost 5 bases, with 4 bases spanning the gap. The V gene's germline CDR1 is SGHTA and CDR2 FQGNSA. This chain's CDR3 is CASSQNNSPLHF. The CDR3 nucleotides are TGTGCCAGCAGCCAAAATAATTCACCCCTCCACTTT.

The gene calls are TRBV5-1 and TRBJ2-5; D perhaps matches TRBD1 (5 bases). Germline V gives CDR1 SGHRS, CDR2 YFSETQ. V was clipped by 4 bases and J by 0 bases, with 13 bases between them. The CDR3 loop spans 15 amino acids. In DNA form, the CDR3 reads TGCGCCAGCAGCGCACTGACAGTCTACCAAGAGACCCAGTACTTC. This encodes CASSALTVYQETQYF.

The rearrangement uses TRBV28 and TRBJ2-7; 8 bases align to TRBD2. This CDR3 region has 15 residues. The V gene's germline CDR1 is MDHEN and CDR2 SYDVKM. The V and J ends lost 10 bases and 4 bases, in that order; junction bases with no gene match: 15. The CDR3 sequence: CATRGPGTSAYEQYF. CDR3 sequence (DNA): TGTGCCACCCGGGGCCCCGGGACTAGTGCGTACGAGCAGTACTTC.

The chain recombines TRBV2 with TRBJ2-2, with TRBD1 identical over 9 bases. J gave up 3 bases and V 1 base, and 3 bases lay outside the gene matches. This CDR3 has 16 amino acids. CDR1 is SNHLY and CDR2 is FYNNEI in the germline V gene. CDR3 DNA: TGTGCCAGCAGTGAAGAGGGACAGGGCGACACCGGGGAGCTGTTTTTT. Translation: CASSEEGQGDTGELFF.

CDR3 loop: CALTGMADRDGAGNTIYF. The CDR3 DNA follows: TGTGCCCTCACGGGTATGGCGGACAGGGATGGAGCTGGAAACACCATATATTTT. The chain is built from TRBV7-9 and TRBJ1-3, with 8 positions matching TRBD1. Germline-derived CDR1 and CDR2 are SEHNR and FQNEAQ (reference sequence). V gave up 11 bases and J gave up 2 bases; unmatched junction bases: 20. The CDR3 is 18 residues long.

This chain uses TRBV6-1 with TRBJ2-7, with TRBD1 matching 7 bases. The J segment lost 4 bases and the V segment lost 3 bases, leaving 3 bases of the junction unmatched. The CDR3 runs to 13 residues. Germline V CDR1 and CDR2: MNHNS, SASEGT. The CDR3 sequence is CASSDRGRYEQYF. DNA of the CDR3: TGTGCCAGCAGTGATAGGGGGCGTTACGAGCAGTACTTC.

J is TRBJ1-2 and V is TRBV11-2; TRBD1 is a possible D gene (6 bases). Germline V CDR1 and CDR2: SGHAT, FQNNGV. The CDR3 sequence is 15 residues long. Trimming removed 5 bases at V and 5 bases at J, with 18 bases between. CDR3 in amino acids: CASSPQGGGGYGYTF. In DNA form, the CDR3 reads TGTGCCAGCAGCCCTCAGGGAGGGGGTGGATATGGCTACACCTTC.

This clone has only one observation. A much bigger clone sits one base away, suggesting this may be a read error. In the same sample, other DNA sequences code for this CDR3. The V call is TRBV10-3, the J call TRBJ1-3; D is possibly TRBD1 (6 bases). This CDR3 is 16 amino acids long. Germline V lookup: CDR1 ENHRY, CDR2 SYGVKD. Between the trimmed V and J ends, which lost 0 bases and 8 bases, there was a span of 17 bases. CDR3 nucleotide sequence: TGTGCCATCAGTGAGTCGACAGGAGGGGTCGTGGACACCATATATTTT. Translated: CAISESTGGVVDTIYF.

This chain connects TRBV2 to TRBJ1-6; TRBD1 is a possible D gene (6 bases). CDR1 and CDR2 (germline): SNHLY, FYNNEI. V lost 6 bases to trimming and J lost 6 bases, with 15 bases between them. The CDR3 is 15 amino acids. The CDR3 protein is CASRGRTASNSPLHF. DNA of the CDR3: TGTGCCAGCAGAGGCAGGACAGCTTCTAATTCACCCCTCCACTTT.

The chain links TRBV9 to TRBJ2-7; TRBD2 matches 10 bases. In germline, CDR1 is SGDLS, CDR2 YYNGEE. V shed 3 bases and J 6 bases; nucleotides not matched to a gene: 6. This CDR3 has 14 residues. The chain's CDR3 is CASSEGLAGVEQYF. The CDR3 coding sequence is TGTGCCAGCAGCGAGGGGCTAGCGGGAGTCGAGCAGTACTTC. The full variable domain, rest sourced from reference TRBV9 and TRBJ2-7, is DSGVTQTPKHLITATGQRVTLRCSPRSGDLSVYWYQQSLDQGLQFLIQYYNGEERAKGNILERFSAQQFPDLHSELNLSSLELGDSALYFCASSEGLAGVEQYFGPGTRLTVT.

This clone was detected a few times. V gene TRBV5-1 combines with J gene TRBJ2-5, with 8 bases aligning to TRBD1. Germline values: CDR1 SGHRS, CDR2 YFSETQ. J lost 2 bases, V lost 3 bases, and 6 bases had no gene match. CDR3 length equals 15 residues. CDR3 region: CASSSGTGTQETQYF. The CDR3 coding sequence is TGCGCCAGCAGCTCCGGGACAGGAACACAAGAGACCCAGTACTTC.

The chain carries TRBV28 and TRBJ1-1, with D perhaps TRBD1 (6 bases). The germline V gene has CDR1 MDHEN and CDR2 SYDVKM. V lost 1 base, J lost 5 bases, and 17 bases lay in between. There are 16 residues in the CDR3. The CDR3 nucleotides are TGTGCCAGCAGTTTATATAGGGGGGGGACTCTGACTGAAGCTTTCTTT. Translation gives CASSLYRGGTLTEAFF. The variable domain in full, completed from reference TRBV28 and TRBJ1-1, reads DVKVTQSSRYLVKRTGEKVFLECVQDMDHENMFWYRQDPGLGLRLIYFSYDVKMKEKGDIPEGYSVSREKKERFSLILESASTNQTSMYLCASSLYRGGTLTEAFFGQGTRLTVV.